These 32 T cell receptor beta chains were all obtained from the same sample, sequenced in a study of T cells in Graves' hyperthyroidism and ophthalmopathy. Amplified TCR beta CDR3 regions derived from RNA transcripts. RT-PCR in the first round (using the HTBI primer set) targeted the TCR CDR3. TCRdb independently ran MiXCR on the multiplex PCR reads; one entry per CDR3 protein. Of 270,000 or so distinct CDR3 sequences listed, roughly 15% were seen once; the top ten hold 30% to 35%. The sequenced material came from blood. The receptors stem from a woman between 50 and 59 years old with Graves' hyperthyroidism that later progressed to Graves' ophthalmopathy.

This clonotype was seen repeatedly, ten times or more. The chain uses TRBV5-1 and TRBJ2-5; D uncertain. CDR1 and CDR2 from the germline V gene are SGHRS and YFSETQ. Deletions cut 0 bases from V and 5 bases from J, with 14 bases between. The CDR3 is 15 residues long. The CDR3 DNA follows: TGCGCCAGCAGCTTGGTGGCAGCCTCCCCGGAGACCCAGTACTTC. Its translation is CASSLVAASPETQYF.

This clonotype showed up many times. The chain employs TRBV11-3 and TRBJ2-1; 9 positions agree with TRBD2. Germline CDR1 SGHNT, CDR2 YENEEA. This CDR3 is 16 amino acids long. Germline trimming cut 5 bases from V and 2 bases from J; bases unmatched to any gene: 7. In nucleotides, the CDR3 is TGTGCCAGCAGCCGAACCGGGACTAGCCCCTACAATGAGCAGTTCTTC. Residues: CASSRTGTSPYNEQFF.

This clonotype was found many times. This chain joins TRBV20-1 and TRBJ2-1; 14 bases agree with TRBD2. The J segment lost 9 bases and the V segment lost 3 bases, leaving 13 bases of the junction unmatched. The germline gives CDR1 DFQATT, CDR2 SNEGSKA (reference sequence). This CDR3 comprises 17 residues. The CDR3 sequence: CSASGRKGLAGVGEQFF. The CDR3 DNA reads as TGCAGTGCTAGCGGCAGAAAGGGACTAGCGGGAGTTGGTGAGCAGTTCTTC.

This clonotype has ten or more counts. The chain uses TRBV20-1 and TRBJ1-1; the D is unclear. The CDR3 consists of 11 residues. V gave up 5 bases and J gave up 11 bases, with 15 bases separating them. The V gene's germline CDR1 is DFQATT and CDR2 SNEGSKA (reference sequence). The CDR3: CSAGNQPRAFF. CDR3 nucleotides: TGCAGTGCTGGAAATCAACCGCGGGCTTTCTTT.

This clonotype was seen a few times. A clone one base away is much larger, so this may be a read error. This chain joins TRBV20-1 and TRBJ1-1; weak D call: TRBD1 (6 bases). V shed 1 base and J shed 1 base, with 10 bases lying between them. CDR3 length: 14 residues. CDR1 and CDR2 (germline): DFQATT, SNEGSKA (reference sequence). CDR3 sequence reads: CSARGEGGNTEAFF. CDR3 DNA sequence: TGCAGTGCTAGAGGGGAGGGGGGGAACACTGAAGCTTTCTTT.

This clonotype was seen at least ten times. The chain carries TRBV5-1 and TRBJ2-5; TRBD1 or TRBD2 may be the D gene (5 bases each). CDR3 length: 13 amino acids. Per the germline V gene, CDR1 is SGHRS and CDR2 is YFSETQ. The ends were cut back, 3 bases at V and 4 bases at J, with 10 bases in the middle. The DNA for the CDR3 is TGCGCCAGCAGCTCCCAGGGACGAGAGACCCAGTACTTC. Protein product: CASSSQGRETQYF. Together with reference TRBV5-1 and TRBJ2-5, the CDR3 gives the full variable domain: KAGVTQTPRYLIKTRGQQVTLSCSPISGHRSVSWYQQTPGQGLQFLFEYFSETQRNKGNFPGRFSGRQFSNSRSEMNVSTLELGDSALYLCASSSQGRETQYFGPGTRLLVL.

V usage is TRBV9 and J usage is TRBJ2-1; 11 bases are shared with TRBD2. CDR1 is SGDLS and CDR2 is YYNGEE in the germline V gene. Trimming cost V 6 bases and J 0 bases; bases outside gene matches: 5. The CDR3 runs to 16 residues. The CDR3 sequence: CASMRTSGSSYNEQFF. The CDR3 DNA is TGTGCCAGCATGCGAACTAGCGGGAGCTCCTACAATGAGCAGTTCTTC.

The J gene is TRBJ2-1, the V gene TRBV19; 10 bases match TRBD2. Germline CDR1 LNHDA, CDR2 SQIVND (reference sequence). J was trimmed by 8 bases and V by 8 bases; bases with no gene match: 15. The CDR3 loop spans 16 amino acids. CDR3 bases: TGTGCCAGTTCCTCTAATGGGCTAGCGGGAGTATATGAGCAGTTCTTC. Amino acids: CASSSNGLAGVYEQFF.

At least ten counts were recorded for this clonotype. The V and J genes are TRBV7-9 and TRBJ1-1; 7 nucleotides agree with TRBD1. V gave up 3 bases and J gave up 11 bases; unmatched junction bases: 9. This CDR3 has 13 amino acids. CDR1 SEHNR and CDR2 FQNEAQ come from the germline V gene (reference sequence). CDR3 nucleotide sequence: TGTGCCAGCAGCTTTCATGACAGGGTCGCGGCTTTCTTT. Translation: CASSFHDRVAAFF.

This clonotype was detected many times. This CDR3 reads CATSDPQGAGGELFF. As DNA, the CDR3 is TGTGCCACCAGTGATCCACAGGGGGCAGGTGGGGAGCTGTTTTTT. The rearrangement links TRBV24-1 to TRBJ2-2; 9 bases are shared with TRBD1. Trimming removed 3 bases from V and 8 bases from J; junction bases left unmatched: 6. The germline gives CDR1 KGHDR, CDR2 SFDVKD. This CDR3 region has 15 residues.

V usage is TRBV20-1 and J usage is TRBJ2-2, with 15 positions matching TRBD2. This CDR3 region has 15 residues. Germline CDR1 and CDR2: DFQATT and SNEGSKA (reference sequence). V lost 6 bases, J lost 8 bases, and 7 bases stayed unmatched. The CDR3 loop is CSALRTSGRAGELFF. The DNA for the CDR3 is TGCAGTGCACTAAGGACTAGCGGGAGGGCGGGGGAGCTGTTTTTT.

This chain connects TRBV11-3 to TRBJ2-7, with a tentative D call TRBD1 (5 bases). This CDR3 has 13 amino acids. Germline V CDR1 and CDR2: SGHNT, YENEEA. V lost 3 bases and J lost 7, with 13 bases in between. The CDR3 is CASSLARAGEQYF. The CDR3 DNA is TGTGCCAGCAGCTTGGCCAGGGCCGGGGAGCAGTACTTC.

In its sample, this clonotype was seen many times. The chain links TRBV20-1 to TRBJ2-5, with D tentatively TRBD1 (6 bases). This CDR3 region has 10 residues. The germline V gene encodes CDR1 DFQATT and CDR2 SNEGSKA (reference sequence). Trimming took 6 bases from V and 7 from J, leaving 9 bases between them. This CDR3 is CSAGALTQYF. The CDR3 region has the DNA TGCAGTGCGGGGGCCCTGACCCAGTACTTC.

There are many counts of this clonotype. CDR3 sequence reads: CASSLVGTGDPYGYTF. In DNA form, the CDR3 reads TGTGCCAGCAGCTTAGTCGGGACAGGGGACCCCTATGGCTACACCTTC. This chain links TRBV11-2 with TRBJ1-2; TRBD1 matches at 10 bases. Germline CDR1 is SGHAT and CDR2 is FQNNGV. V lost 1 base and J lost 4; bases outside the gene matches: 6. The CDR3 runs to 16 residues. Full variable domain (missing parts from reference TRBV11-2 and TRBJ1-2): EAGVAQSPRYKIIEKRQSVAFWCNPISGHATLYWYQQILGQGPKLLIQFQNNGVVDDSQLPKDRFSAERLKGVDSTLKIQPAKLEDSAVYLCASSLVGTGDPYGYTFGSGTRLTVV.

This clonotype was seen at least ten times. The chain uses TRBV2 and TRBJ2-1, with a weak D call TRBD2 (5 bases). Trimming pared 0 bases from V and 9 bases from J, leaving 15 bases between. Per germline, CDR1 SNHLY and CDR2 FYNNEI. The CDR3 loop spans 15 amino acids. This CDR3 reads CASSEAGERRREQFF. Here the CDR3 DNA reads TGTGCCAGCAGTGAAGCGGGAGAAAGGCGGCGTGAGCAGTTCTTC.

This clonotype was detected ten times or more. The chain employs TRBV10-3 and TRBJ2-5; possibly TRBD1 for D (6 bases). Trimming cost V 0 bases and J 1 base, with 12 bases left between them. The V gene's germline CDR1 is ENHRY and CDR2 SYGVKD. This CDR3 is 16 amino acids long. The CDR3 DNA sequence: TGTGCCATCAGTGAGTCGCAGGGGATGGGCCAAGAGACCCAGTACTTC. Amino acid sequence: CAISESQGMGQETQYF.

V is TRBV7-9 and J is TRBJ2-1; tentative D call: TRBD1 (5 bases). The CDR3 runs to 15 residues. V lost 6 bases to trimming and J lost 0 bases, with 12 bases between them. Germline lookup yields CDR1 SEHNR and CDR2 FQNEAQ (reference sequence). The CDR3 sequence is CASSPDSPSYNEQFF. CDR3 in DNA: TGTGCCAGCAGTCCAGACAGTCCCTCCTACAATGAGCAGTTCTTC.

This clonotype was detected many times. The rearrangement uses TRBV6-1 and TRBJ2-3; D may be TRBD2 (6 bases). Germline V gene sequence: CDR1 MNHNS, CDR2 SASEGT. V was shortened by 7 bases and J by 1 base, with 15 bases between the two germline ends. The CDR3 loop spans 15 amino acids. CDR3 protein: CASTLGGGGTDTQYF. CDR3 nucleotide sequence: TGTGCCAGCACCTTGGGAGGAGGTGGCACAGATACGCAGTATTTT.

Regarding this clonotype: A read error may be the cause here, since a much bigger clone is one base away. The chain recombines TRBV11-2 with TRBJ1-3; D is undetermined. The CDR3 consists of 16 residues. Germline CDR1 is SGHAT and CDR2 is FQNNGV. CDR3 sequence reads: CASSLLHGSSGNTMYF. The CDR3 DNA reads as TGTGCCAGCAGCCTACTACACGGCAGCTCTGGAAACACCATGTATTTT.

This clonotype was seen repeatedly, ten times or more. The chain recombines TRBV28 with TRBJ1-2; weak D call: TRBD1 (6 bases). CDR3 size: 13 residues. V was clipped by 5 bases and J by 8 bases, with 15 bases between them. Germline V CDR1 and CDR2: MDHEN, SYDVKM. CDR3 amino acids: CASSLHRVWGYTF. CDR3 DNA sequence: TGTGCCAGCAGTCTGCACAGGGTATGGGGCTACACCTTC.

This clonotype was counted many times. DNA of the CDR3: TGTGCCAGCAGTCCGTCGGGGGCAGCCTTGATGAACACTGAAGCTTTCTTT. This sequence encodes CASSPSGAALMNTEAFF. The V gene is TRBV28, the J gene TRBJ1-1, with D perhaps TRBD1 (6 bases). With 5 bases removed from V and 0 bases from J, the gap between germline ends came to 19 bases. This CDR3 has 17 residues. CDR1 and CDR2 from the germline V gene are MDHEN and SYDVKM.

This clonotype was seen only a few times. The CDR3 spells CASRRGGEWSTEAFF. CDR3 sequence (DNA): TGTGCCAGCCGGCGAGGGGGCGAATGGAGCACTGAAGCTTTCTTT. The chain is built from TRBV9 and TRBJ1-1; the match to TRBD1 covers 7 bases. The length of the CDR3 is 15 residues. After removal of 7 bases from V and 4 bases from J, the junction contained 13 bases not matched to a gene. Germline V lookup: CDR1 SGDLS, CDR2 YYNGEE.

The sample holds one count of this clonotype. The chain couples TRBV5-1 to TRBJ1-6; 11 bases match TRBD1. The ends lost 4 bases at V and 10 bases at J; junction bases unmatched: 13. The CDR3 loop spans 17 amino acids. CDR1 is SGHRS, CDR2 YFSETQ, per germline. The CDR3 region has the DNA TGCGCCAGCAGCCCAGGGACAGGGGGAGGTTCGCGATCACCCCTCCACTTT. Protein product: CASSPGTGGGSRSPLHF. The full variable domain, with the rest looked up from reference TRBV5-1 and TRBJ1-6, is KAGVTQTPRYLIKTRGQQVTLSCSPISGHRSVSWYQQTPGQGLQFLFEYFSETQRNKGNFPGRFSGRQFSNSRSEMNVSTLELGDSALYLCASSPGTGGGSRSPLHFGNGTRLTVT.

The chain couples TRBV19 to TRBJ1-5, with D hard to call. The V end lost 3 bases, the J end lost 6 bases, and 15 bases lay between the germline ends. The CDR3 has 15 residues. Looked up from germline, CDR1 is LNHDA and CDR2 is SQIVND (reference sequence). This CDR3 is CASSMTLGFSQPQHF. CDR3 coding DNA: TGTGCCAGTAGTATGACGTTGGGATTCAGTCAGCCCCAGCATTTT.

This clonotype was counted at least ten times. The rearrangement links TRBV28 to TRBJ2-6; D tentatively fits TRBD1 or TRBD2 (5 bases each). Per the germline V gene, CDR1 is MDHEN and CDR2 is SYDVKM. The V end lost 7 bases, the J end lost 2 bases, and 18 bases lay between the germline ends. CDR3 length: 17 residues. CDR3 sequence reads: CASNFPRDGTGANVLTF. In nucleotides, the CDR3 is TGTGCCAGCAATTTTCCCCGGGACGGGACTGGGGCCAACGTCCTGACTTTC.

This clonotype has a count of ten or more. The V and J genes are TRBV9 and TRBJ2-5; TRBD1 agrees at 10 bases. This CDR3 comprises 15 residues. Unmatched junction bases numbered 2, after V lost 0 bases and J lost 3 bases. The germline V gene has CDR1 SGDLS and CDR2 YYNGEE. CDR3 DNA sequence: TGTGCCAGCAGCGTAGAGGGGACAGGGGAAGAGACCCAGTACTTC. The encoded protein is CASSVEGTGEETQYF.

The CDR3 sequence is CASSEQGEVTGELFF. The CDR3 region has the DNA TGTGCCAGCAGTGAGCAGGGGGAGGTCACCGGGGAGCTGTTTTTT. The chain recombines TRBV6-1 with TRBJ2-2; TRBD1 might be the D (7 bases). Germline V lookup: CDR1 MNHNS, CDR2 SASEGT. V was pared by 3 bases and J by 4 bases, with 12 bases between. There are 15 residues in the CDR3.

A few counts support this clonotype. The genes are TRBV7-6 and TRBJ2-2; TRBD2 agrees at 10 bases. The CDR3 covers 18 residues. CDR1 SGHVS and CDR2 FNYEAQ come from the germline V gene. The V gene end was trimmed by 1 base and the J gene end by 1 base; junction bases not matched to a gene: 6. CDR3 coding DNA: TGTGCCAGCAGCTTAGACGCTAGCGGGAGTTGGAACACCGGGGAGCTGTTTTTT. The encoded protein is CASSLDASGSWNTGELFF.

This clonotype was found many times. The chain combines TRBV20-1 with TRBJ2-7; TRBD2 agrees at 10 bases. The V gene end was trimmed by 0 bases and the J gene end by 3 bases; junction bases not matched to a gene: 5. Germline CDR1 reads DFQATT; CDR2 reads SNEGSKA (reference sequence). The CDR3 runs to 15 residues. CDR3 DNA sequence: TGCAGTGCTAGAGATTTAGCTAGCGGGAGCTACGAGCAGTACTTC. It encodes CSARDLASGSYEQYF.

This clonotype was seen many times. V is TRBV27 and J is TRBJ2-1, with D hard to call. The CDR3 is 14 amino acids. Trimming stripped 3 bases from V and 0 bases from J, with 6 bases between. CDR1 MNHEY and CDR2 SMNVEV come from the germline V gene (reference sequence). The CDR3 loop is CASSFRSSYNEQFF. In DNA, the CDR3 is TGTGCCAGCAGTTTTCGGAGCTCCTACAATGAGCAGTTCTTC.

The V gene is TRBV6-1, the J gene TRBJ2-7, with D possibly TRBD1 on 8 matching bases. The length of the CDR3 is 13 residues. With 6 bases removed from V and 5 bases from J, the gap between germline ends came to 14 bases. Germline-derived CDR1 and CDR2 are MNHNS and SASEGT. CDR3: CASRPTGGDEQYF. In nucleotides, the CDR3 is TGTGCCAGCAGACCCACAGGGGGGGACGAGCAGTACTTC.

This rearrangement joins TRBV12-5 to TRBJ2-7, with TRBD2 identical over 7 bases. The length of the CDR3 is 12 residues. V shed 5 bases and J 5 bases; nucleotides not matched to a gene: 3. From germline, CDR1 is LGHNT and CDR2 FRNRAP. CDR3 region: CASGPGGNEQYF. The CDR3 nucleotides read TGTGCTAGTGGTCCCGGGGGGAACGAGCAGTACTTC.